This T cell receptor beta chain was captured by sequencing in a study of OX40 agonist ivuxolimab in advanced cancers. Background on the study: A male proportion of 70% to 90% was recorded, with mean age roughly 60 years and range roughly 20 to 85. Patients with prior anti-PD-1, anti-PD-L1 or anti-CTLA-4 therapy were eligible; roughly 41% had some. Among those treated, three patients had partial responses, one with hepatocellular carcinoma and two with cutaneous melanoma.

General study findings and limits: CD8+ T cells showed, on average, more clonal expansion than CD4+ cells.

A note on this clone: What it binds is not known.

This CDR3 spans 14 amino acids. Germline V gene lookup returns CDR1 SGHNT and CDR2 YENEEA. V was trimmed by 1 base and J by 1 base, leaving 7 bases between them. Clones were sequenced by immunoSEQ multiplex PCR, and TCRdb holds only the in-frame ones, with some missing. The data contain some 77,000 clones, roughly 86% of them singletons. The sample in question was CD4+ or CD8+ T cells sorted from blood, obtained in a trial of the OX40 agonist ivuxolimab. The rearrangement joins TRBV11-3 to TRBJ2-5; D is tentatively TRBD1 or TRBD2 (5 bases each). This TCR was recovered from an adult with an advanced solid tumor such as melanoma, head and neck, liver or kidney cancer. The CDR3 bases are TGTGCCAGCAGCTTAGGGGGACCCCAAGAGACCCAGTACTTC. This translates into CASSLGGPQETQYF.